This TCR beta chain was sequenced during a study of response to subunit inactivated influenza vaccine. Whole-study findings and limits: Every seasonal influenza vaccination brings in few new T cells, the authors suggested.

In TCRdb, the RT-PCR reads were re-called with MiXCR into one record per CDR3 protein. The table lists 300,000 to 350,000 distinct CDR3 sequences, 22% of them singletons. The germline V gene has CDR1 DFQATT and CDR2 SNEGSKA (reference sequence). V lost 0 bases, J lost 7 bases, and 13 bases lay in between. This CDR3 has 14 amino acids. This clonotype was observed a few times. Its specificity is not known. Sample: PBMCs from blood, taken approximately 20 months after vaccination. The chain carries TRBV20-1 and TRBJ1-5, with a tentative D call TRBD1 (5 bases). This clonotype originated in a man between 50 and 70 years old who received an inactivated influenza vaccine. Written as DNA, the CDR3 is TGCAGTGCTAGAGACATGCAGGGCATCCAGCCCCAGCATTTT. Translation gives CSARDMQGIQPQHF.